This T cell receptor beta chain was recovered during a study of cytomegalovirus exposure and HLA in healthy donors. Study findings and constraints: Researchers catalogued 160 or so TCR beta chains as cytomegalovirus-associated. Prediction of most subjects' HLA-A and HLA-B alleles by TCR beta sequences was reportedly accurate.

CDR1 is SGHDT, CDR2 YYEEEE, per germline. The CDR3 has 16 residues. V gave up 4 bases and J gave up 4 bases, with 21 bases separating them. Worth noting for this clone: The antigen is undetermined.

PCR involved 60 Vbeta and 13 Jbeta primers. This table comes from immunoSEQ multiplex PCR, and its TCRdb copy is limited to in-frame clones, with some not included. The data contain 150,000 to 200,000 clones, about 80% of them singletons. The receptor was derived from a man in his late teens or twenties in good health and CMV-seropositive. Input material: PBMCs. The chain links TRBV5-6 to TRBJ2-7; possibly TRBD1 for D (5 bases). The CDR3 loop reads CASSPGAGLGQYEQYF. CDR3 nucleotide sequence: TGTGCCAGCAGCCCCGGCGCAGGGTTGGGTCAATACGAGCAGTACTTC.